These T cell receptor beta chains were read from a single sample in a study of radiation and T cells in renal cell carcinoma. Sequenced by immunoSEQ multiplex PCR; TCRdb stores in-frame clones only, minus some. This table has 13,000 to 15,000 clones, roughly three fifths appearing once. The sample in question was tumor tissue, obtained from a patient whose treatment was nephrectomy without radiotherapy. The receptors were sampled from a man between 50 and 59 years old with renal cell carcinoma. Both conserved end residues are part of each CDR3. Each record gives: D gene, J gene, V gene, clone size, CDR3 DNA, CDR3 protein. The D gene is left open where the match is weak. The size entry is marked missing in some rows and otherwise reads once, few, many or a size class.

>TRBD1|TRBJ2-2|TRBV11-3|medium-sized
TGTGCCAGCAGCCAGGGACAGGGCGCTTTGCCCGGGGAGCTGTTTTTT
CASSQGQGALPGELFF
>TRBD1|TRBJ1-5|TRBV7-2|NA
TGTGCCAGCAGTCTACAGGGGGGATATCAGCCCCAGCATTTT
CASSLQGGYQPQHF
>NA|TRBJ1-6|TRBV19|few
TGTGCCAGTAGTATATGGCAGGGTGGTAATTCACCCCTCCACTTT
CASSIWQGGNSPLHF
>NA|TRBJ2-2|TRBV18|few
TGTGCCAGCTCCCGACCCCAGGGGGAGCTGTTTTTT
CASSRPQGELFF
>NA|TRBJ1-5|TRBV2|few
TGTGCCAGCAGTGGACAGTTTGGGAGCAATCAGCCCCAGCATTTT
CASSGQFGSNQPQHF
>NA|TRBJ2-2|TRBV19|few
TGTGCCAGTACGAGGGGAAACACCGGGGAGCTGTTTTTT
CASTRGNTGELFF
>NA|TRBJ1-2|TRBV10-3|NA
TGTGCCACGAGGGAATATGGCTACACCTTC
CATREYGYTF
>NA|TRBJ2-7|TRBV5-1|NA
TGCGCCAGCAGCTTGGGGCCGGGCATCGCTTACGAGCAGTACTTC
CASSLGPGIAYEQYF
>NA|TRBJ2-7|TRBV6-1|once
TGTGCCAGCAGTGAAGCACCCAGGGACAAGCAGTACTTC
CASSEAPRDKQYF
>NA|TRBJ1-2|TRBV7-2|NA
TGTGCCAGCAGCTTGCGTACCTATGGCTACACCTTC
CASSLRTYGYTF
>NA|TRBJ2-3|TRBV5-1|NA
TGCGCCAGCAGCCCCTTCGGACCCCAAGATACGCAGTATTTT
CASSPFGPQDTQYF
>NA|TRBJ1-1|TRBV6-1|NA
TGTGCCAGCAGCACCGGGGTCTACACTGAAGCTTTCTTT
CASSTGVYTEAFF
>TRBD2|TRBJ2-1|TRBV7-8|NA
TGTGCCAGCACCCTCCGAGGACTAGCGGTAAATGAGCAGTTCTTC
CASTLRGLAVNEQFF
>NA|TRBJ2-3|TRBV5-1|NA
TGCGCCAGCAGCTTGTCGTGGTCCACAGATACGCAGTATTTT
CASSLSWSTDTQYF
>TRBD1|TRBJ1-2|TRBV6-5|NA
TGTGCCAGCAGTTTTACGGGACAGGCGCGGGGCGGCTACACCTTC
CASSFTGQARGGYTF
>TRBD1|TRBJ1-4|TRBV14|NA
TGTGCCAGCAGCCATTCCGGGACAGGGGTTGAAAAACTGTTTTTT
CASSHSGTGVEKLFF
>TRBD1|TRBJ2-6|TRBV5-4|NA
TGTGCCAGCACCGGACAGGGGGCTGGGGCCAACGTCCTGACTTTC
CASTGQGAGANVLTF
>NA|TRBJ1-4|TRBV7-6|NA
TGTGCCAGCAGCCAGACGGATTTAGGTGATGAAAAACTGTTTTTT
CASSQTDLGDEKLFF
>NA|TRBJ1-3|TRBV7-9|NA
TGTGCCAGCAGCTACCGCCCGGGGGAGGAAGGAAACACCATATATTTT
CASSYRPGEEGNTIYF
>TRBD1|TRBJ1-1|TRBV6-4|NA
TGTGCCAGCAGTGACGGGACAGGGGGCACTGAAGCTTTCTTT
CASSDGTGGTEAFF
>TRBD1|TRBJ1-2|TRBV19|NA
TGTGCCAGTAGTATAGATCATGGGACAGCCTCTATAAAGGGCTACACCTTC
CASSIDHGTASIKGYTF
>TRBD1|TRBJ1-4|TRBV7-7|few
TGTGCCAGCAGCTTGGGGCAGGGGGCGGAAAAACTGTTTTTT
CASSLGQGAEKLFF